Sequencing of this T cell receptor delta chain was carried out in a study of Vδ1+ human thymocytes. Study observations and caveats: Thymic TRG and TRD repertoires appeared highly polyclonal, with Gaussian CDR3 length distributions. Thymic delta-chain repertoires held roughly 19% Vdelta2 sequences and few Vdelta3, despite high sort purity. Bulk data may be misread because of unexpected Vdelta2 sequences.

Turning to this clone: The antigen is unknown.

Extracted RNA was reverse transcribed into cDNA. Pooled V-gene forward primers with one constant-region reverse primer generated the CDR3 amplicons by multiplex PCR. With CATT, TCRdb re-called clones from the multiplex PCR reads. Seen here are 20,000 to 25,000 delta-chain clones, about 29% observed once, and the top ten hold 1.6%. This CDR3 contains 18 residues. Germline CDR1 and CDR2: TSWWSYY and QGS. Trimming pared 5 bases from V and 4 bases from J, leaving 26 bases between. Thymocytes were sorted as CD3+ TCRVdelta1+ TCRVdelta2- after alphabeta T cell depletion. Sorted Vdelta1+ thymocytes were about 97% to 99.6% pure.

The TCR comes from a boy in the first two years of life who had congenital heart surgery. Sequenced material: Vdelta1+ gamma-delta thymocytes from the thymus. Subset described: FACS-sorted CD3+ TCRalphabeta- TCRVdelta1+ TCRVdelta2- thymocytes. The gene calls are TRDV1 and TRDJ1; perhaps D is TRDD2 or TRDD3 (9 bases each). The CDR3 spells CALGPSYPGSGGYDKLIF. As DNA, the CDR3 is TGTGCTCTTGGGCCTTCCTACCCAGGTAGTGGGGGATACGATAAACTCATCTTT.